The 28 T cell receptor beta chains presented below share a single source sample, sequenced in a study of blood T cell repertoires in COVID-19. Sequencing used immunoSEQ multiplex PCR; TCRdb keeps in-frame clones, though not all of them. The sample lists about 170,000 clones, around four fifths occurring once. The sample was peripheral blood. These TCRs come from an elderly woman with acute or convalescent COVID-19.

The genes are TRBV29-1 and TRBJ2-3; 11 bases line up with TRBD2. Germline CDR1 and CDR2: SQVTM and ANQGSEA. The CDR3 runs to 16 residues. Unmatched junction bases numbered 10, after V lost 4 bases and J lost 4 bases. The DNA of the CDR3 is TGCAGCGTTGTCCGCAGTAGCGGGGGGGTCGCAGATACGCAGTATTTT. Translation gives CSVVRSSGGVADTQYF.

The rearrangement joins TRBV19 to TRBJ2-5; 10 positions agree with TRBD1. CDR1 and CDR2 (germline): LNHDA, SQIVND (reference sequence). V was clipped by 4 bases and J by 5 bases; unmatched bases: 7. The CDR3 has 15 residues. The CDR3 DNA follows: TGTGCCAGTAGTACCCAAGACAGGGGGCTTGAGACCCAGTACTTC. Translated, it gives CASSTQDRGLETQYF.

This chain connects TRBV24-1 to TRBJ2-1; 7 bases line up with TRBD2. Germline loops: CDR1 KGHDR, CDR2 SFDVKD. This CDR3 spans 19 amino acids. V lost 1 base, J lost 8 bases, and 19 bases stayed unmatched. The CDR3 nucleotides are TGTGCCACCAGTGATTTTTCTGTGGGAGGGGTTGTTGTTTTCGATGAGCAGTTCTTC. Protein product: CATSDFSVGGVVVFDEQFF.

This chain's CDR3 is CASSDGAGLSSEQYF. The DNA for the CDR3 is TGCGCCAGCAGTGATGGGGCGGGATTATCGTCCGAGCAGTACTTC. The rearrangement links TRBV10-2 to TRBJ2-7; the D gene is possibly TRBD2 (6 bases). Trimming cost V 3 bases and J 6 bases, with 18 bases left between them. Germline loops: CDR1 WSHSY, CDR2 SAAADI. The CDR3 loop spans 15 amino acids.

This clone was detected only a few times. The chain joins TRBV6-2 or TRBV6-3 to TRBJ2-7, with D possibly TRBD1 on 6 matching bases. This CDR3 is 15 amino acids long. CDR1 MNHEY and CDR2 SVGEGT come from the germline V gene. V was shortened by 2 bases and J by 6 bases, with 17 bases between the two germline ends. The CDR3 sequence: CASSYTGSPPLEQYF. The CDR3, as DNA: TGTGCCAGCAGTTACACAGGGAGCCCTCCCCTCGAGCAGTACTTC.

This clone has just one count. The V gene is TRBV11-2, the J gene TRBJ2-7; perhaps TRBD2 as D (5 bases). Germline loops: CDR1 SGHAT, CDR2 FQNNGV. V was pared by 0 bases and J by 2 bases, with 20 bases between. The CDR3 runs 18 residues. The CDR3 sequence: CASSLDEGIISYTYEQYF. In nucleotides, the CDR3 is TGTGCCAGCAGCTTAGATGAGGGAATAATTTCCTATACCTACGAGCAGTACTTC.

With respect to this clone: Other nucleotide sequences from this sample produce the same CDR3. The rearrangement joins TRBV7-2 to TRBJ1-5, with 8 bases aligning to TRBD1. V was pared by 6 bases and J by 2 bases, with 6 bases of the junction left unmatched. The CDR3 runs to 15 residues. Per the germline V gene, CDR1 is SGHTA and CDR2 is FQGNSA. DNA for the CDR3: TGTGCCAGCAGTTTCGACAGGGGACGCAATCAGCCCCAGCATTTT. Amino acid sequence: CASSFDRGRNQPQHF.

The J gene is TRBJ2-7, the V gene TRBV19, with D maybe TRBD1 (7 bases). CDR1 is LNHDA and CDR2 is SQIVND in the germline V gene (reference sequence). Trimming cost V 4 bases and J 6 bases, with 16 bases left between them. The CDR3 has 14 residues. The CDR3 sequence: CASSTGGSRGEQYF. CDR3 bases: TGTGCCAGTAGTACAGGGGGGTCTCGGGGCGAGCAGTACTTC.

This chain connects TRBV5-8 to TRBJ2-2; D is unclear. V was shortened by 4 bases and J by 4 bases, with 14 bases between the two germline ends. CDR1 and CDR2 from the germline V gene are SGHTS and YDEGEE. The CDR3 consists of 15 residues. The DNA for the CDR3 is TGTGCCAGCAGCCATCGACAAACACGCACCGGGGAGCTGTTTTTT. The encoded protein is CASSHRQTRTGELFF.

CDR3 protein: CASSEDRGGTDTQYF. CDR3 DNA sequence: TGTGCCAGCAGCGAGGACAGGGGAGGCACAGATACGCAGTATTTT. This rearrangement joins TRBV7-2 to TRBJ2-3; TRBD1 aligns across 9 bases. The germline gives CDR1 SGHTA, CDR2 FQGNSA. This CDR3 has 15 amino acids. Unmatched junction bases numbered 4, after V lost 5 bases and J lost 1 base.

The chain has TRBV27 and TRBJ2-2; the D gene is possibly TRBD1 (6 bases). CDR3 length equals 16 residues. Trimming shortened V by 9 bases and J by 1 base, and 18 bases separated the two germline ends. Looked up from germline, CDR1 is MNHEY and CDR2 is SMNVEV (reference sequence). The CDR3 sequence: CASSPRGLKNTGELFF. The CDR3 DNA reads TGTGCCAGTAGTCCCAGGGGCCTAAAGAACACCGGGGAGCTGTTTTTT.

The CDR3 loop is CASGLVDEQYF. The CDR3 DNA reads TGTGCTAGTGGTTTGGTCGACGAGCAGTACTTC. The chain joins TRBV12-5 to TRBJ2-7; the D is unclear. CDR1 is LGHNT and CDR2 is FRNRAP in the germline V gene. The CDR3 spans 11 residues. V lost 0 bases and J 5 bases, leaving 2 bases between the germline ends.

The CDR3 nucleotides are TGCGCCAGCAGCTCGGACGGGACAGTGAACACTGAAGCTTTCTTT. It specifies CASSSDGTVNTEAFF. The chain carries TRBV5-1 and TRBJ1-1; 7 bases fit TRBD1. CDR3 length: 15 residues. CDR1 and CDR2 from the germline V gene are SGHRS and YFSETQ. V lost 3 bases, J lost 0 bases, and 5 bases stayed unmatched.

This clone was counted a few times. V is TRBV2 and J is TRBJ2-7; 9 bases map to TRBD1. Germline V lookup: CDR1 SNHLY, CDR2 FYNNEI. J gave up 2 bases and V 4 bases, and 3 bases lay outside the gene matches. The CDR3 length is 14 residues. In nucleotides, the CDR3 is TGTGCCAGCAGTGCTCGGACAGGGGCCTACGAGCAGTACTTC. This sequence encodes CASSARTGAYEQYF.

This chain joins TRBV5-4 and TRBJ2-7; 7 nucleotides align to TRBD2. The CDR3 runs 14 residues. Germline V gene data show CDR1 as SGHNT and CDR2 as YYREEE (reference sequence). The V and J ends lost 2 bases and 4 bases, in that order; junction bases with no gene match: 6. In DNA form, the CDR3 reads TGTGCCAGCAGCTTTGGGAGGGCCAGTTACGAGCAGTACTTC. Translated, it gives CASSFGRASYEQYF. The variable domain in full, with the rest retrieved from reference TRBV5-4 and TRBJ2-7, is ETGVTQSPTHLIKTRGQQVTLRCSSQSGHNTVSWYQQALGQGPQFIFQYYREEENGRGNFPPRFSGLQFPNYSSELNVNALELDDSALYLCASSFGRASYEQYFGPGTRLTVT.

The chain carries TRBV6-6 and TRBJ1-2; D is unresolved. The CDR3 is 12 amino acids. With 8 bases removed from V and 2 bases from J, the gap between germline ends came to 9 bases. CDR1 and CDR2 from the germline V gene are MNHNY and SVGAGI (reference sequence). This chain's CDR3 is CASAGPNYGYTF. In DNA form, the CDR3 reads TGTGCCAGCGCAGGCCCCAACTATGGCTACACCTTC.

CDR3 protein: CASSFSGRPYEQYF. In nucleotides, the CDR3 is TGCGCCAGCAGCTTTAGCGGGAGACCCTACGAGCAGTACTTC. The chain uses TRBV5-1 and TRBJ2-7; 9 bases are a match to TRBD2. Germline V gene data show CDR1 as SGHRS and CDR2 as YFSETQ. CDR3 size: 14 residues. Trimming removed 2 bases from V and 2 bases from J; junction bases left unmatched: 2. Combining the CDR3 with reference TRBV5-1 and TRBJ2-7 gives the whole variable domain KAGVTQTPRYLIKTRGQQVTLSCSPISGHRSVSWYQQTPGQGLQFLFEYFSETQRNKGNFPGRFSGRQFSNSRSEMNVSTLELGDSALYLCASSFSGRPYEQYFGPGTRLTVT.

The J gene is TRBJ2-5, the V gene TRBV6-1, with 8 bases matching TRBD2. Unmatched junction bases numbered 9, after V lost 2 bases and J lost 4 bases. The CDR3 is made up of 16 amino acids. Germline values: CDR1 MNHNS, CDR2 SASEGT. The CDR3 loop is CASSETLGGAPETQYF. The DNA of the CDR3 is TGTGCCAGCAGTGAAACCCTCGGGGGGGCACCAGAGACCCAGTACTTC.

This chain connects TRBV20-1 to TRBJ1-4; D call uncertain. The length of the CDR3 is 15 residues. With 3 bases removed from V and 4 bases from J, the gap between germline ends came to 15 bases. CDR1 is DFQATT, CDR2 SNEGSKA, per germline (reference sequence). As DNA, the CDR3 is TGCAGTGCTAGTGACTCTCATGGGCTTAATGAAAAACTGTTTTTT. The encoded protein is CSASDSHGLNEKLFF.

The V gene is TRBV20-1, the J gene TRBJ1-4; D perhaps matches TRBD1 (6 bases). Germline loops: CDR1 DFQATT, CDR2 SNEGSKA (reference sequence). The V end lost 2 bases, the J end lost 8 bases, and 6 bases lay between the germline ends. The CDR3 contains 11 residues. In DNA form, the CDR3 reads TGCAGTGCTAGACAGGGGGAAAAACTGTTTTTT. It yields the protein CSARQGEKLFF.

This chain connects TRBV27 to TRBJ1-2; TRBD1 aligns across 10 bases. Per the germline V gene, CDR1 is MNHEY and CDR2 is SMNVEV (reference sequence). V dropped 4 bases and J dropped 8; count of bases not matched to a gene: 13. The CDR3 runs 16 residues. The CDR3, as DNA: TGTGCCAGCAGTTCTTTACCGGGACAGGGGTTAGTCGGCTACACCTTC. Translating it yields CASSSLPGQGLVGYTF.

This clone came up once. The CDR3 sequence: CASSTGDFGNTIYF. The CDR3 coding sequence is TGCGCCAGCAGCACGGGAGACTTTGGAAACACCATATATTTT. V and J are TRBV5-1 and TRBJ1-3; D not certain. In germline, CDR1 is SGHRS, CDR2 YFSETQ. V dropped 4 bases and J dropped 3 bases, with 11 bases sitting between them. CDR3 length equals 14 residues.

V gene TRBV7-7 combines with J gene TRBJ2-5, with D perhaps TRBD2 (6 bases). Germline V CDR1 and CDR2: SSHAT, FNYEAQ (reference sequence). The V gene lost 2 bases and the J gene lost 1 base, with 8 bases spanning the gap. This CDR3 has 14 amino acids. CDR3 coding DNA: TGTGCCAGCAGCTTACAGGGAGGCCAAGAGACCCAGTACTTC. It is translated as CASSLQGGQETQYF.

J is TRBJ1-6 and V is TRBV9, with 7 bases that match TRBD1. Germline loops: CDR1 SGDLS, CDR2 YYNGEE. The V and J ends lost 4 bases and 5 bases, in that order; junction bases with no gene match: 6. The CDR3 runs to 15 residues. Here the CDR3 DNA reads TGTGCCAGCAGCCAGACACAGGGGAATAATTCACCCCTCCACTTT. Translated: CASSQTQGNNSPLHF.

In DNA form, the CDR3 reads TGTGCCAGCAGCCCCGGGTCCAGAAACATTCAGTACTTC. As protein: CASSPGSRNIQYF. The chain combines TRBV7-2 with TRBJ2-4; no clear D. The CDR3 consists of 13 residues. Germline assignment: CDR1 SGHTA and CDR2 FQGNSA. V was clipped by 5 bases and J by 6 bases, with 11 bases between them.

V usage is TRBV28 and J usage is TRBJ1-1; D remains ambiguous. The germline V gene encodes CDR1 MDHEN and CDR2 SYDVKM. The V end lost 3 bases, the J end lost 0 bases, and 11 bases lay between the germline ends. The CDR3 spans 15 residues. CDR3 sequence reads: CASSLVGRLNTEAFF. The CDR3 DNA reads as TGTGCCAGCAGTTTGGTAGGGAGGCTGAACACTGAAGCTTTCTTT.

The chain carries TRBV19 and TRBJ1-5; the match to TRBD1 covers 9 bases. CDR1 and CDR2 from the germline V gene are LNHDA and SQIVND (reference sequence). V lost 7 bases, J lost 6 bases, and 4 bases stayed unmatched. This CDR3 region has 13 residues. The CDR3 reads CASTGQGFQPQHF. CDR3 nucleotide sequence: TGTGCCAGTACGGGACAGGGTTTTCAGCCCCAGCATTTT.

The V and J genes are TRBV24-1 and TRBJ2-3, with 11 bases matching TRBD1. The CDR3 contains 15 residues. The trim removed 3 bases at V and 5 bases at J, leaving 3 bases unmatched. Germline V gives CDR1 KGHDR, CDR2 SFDVKD. The CDR3: CATSDPDRGQDTQYF. The CDR3, as DNA: TGTGCCACCAGTGATCCGGACAGGGGGCAAGATACGCAGTATTTT.